This passage covers 23 T cell receptor beta chains from one sample sequenced in a study of glioma-infiltrating T cells. Using RNA template, CDR3s of TCR alpha and beta were amplified with iRepertoire arm-PCR. Using its own MiXCR run on the multiplex PCR reads, TCRdb lists one record per CDR3 protein. Of about 140,000 distinct CDR3 sequences in the sample, about 39% were seen once. What was sequenced was glioma tissue, nonneoplastic brain tissue, or PBMCs (not recorded which). These receptor sequences come from a human donor with low-grade glioma or glioblastoma, undergoing nonglioma brain surgery, or in good health (not recorded which).

This clonotype was detected a few times. The chain carries TRBV28 and TRBJ1-1, with TRBD1 matching over 10 bases. The CDR3 runs to 13 residues. After removal of 8 bases from V and 4 bases from J, the junction contained 4 bases not matched to a gene. Looked up from germline, CDR1 is MDHEN and CDR2 is SYDVKM. The CDR3 loop is CASGRDRGTEAFF. The CDR3 coding sequence is TGTGCCAGCGGCCGGGACAGGGGCACTGAAGCTTTCTTT.

The V and J genes are TRBV20-1 and TRBJ2-3, with 12 bases lining up with TRBD2. The CDR3 totals 15 residues. The junction had 4 bases not matched to a gene; V was cut back by 2 bases and J by 4 bases. Germline lookup yields CDR1 DFQATT and CDR2 SNEGSKA (reference sequence). The CDR3 coding sequence is TGCAGTGCTAGAATTGCTAGCGGGAGGGCAGATACGCAGTATTTT. This encodes CSARIASGRADTQYF.

V and J are TRBV10-3 and TRBJ1-2; 7 nucleotides match TRBD1. V lost 6 bases, J lost 5 bases, and 18 bases stayed unmatched. Germline V gives CDR1 ENHRY, CDR2 SYGVKD. This CDR3 is built from 17 residues. The chain's CDR3 is CAIRTGSPSQSWYGYTF. The CDR3 DNA is TGTGCCATCAGGACAGGGAGCCCGAGCCAATCTTGGTATGGCTACACCTTC.

The gene calls are TRBV4-3 and TRBJ2-1; 7 nucleotides align to TRBD2. The CDR3 has 17 residues. Germline trimming cut 6 bases from V and 0 bases from J; bases unmatched to any gene: 11. Germline-derived CDR1 and CDR2 are LGHNA and YSLEER. CDR3 sequence: CASRPNLAGGSYNEQFF. The CDR3 nucleotides are TGCGCCAGCAGACCTAACTTAGCGGGTGGCTCCTACAATGAGCAGTTCTTC.

The gene calls are TRBV7-9 and TRBJ2-5, with TRBD1 as a possible D gene (6 bases). With 4 bases removed from V and 5 bases from J, the gap between germline ends came to 14 bases. CDR1 is SEHNR and CDR2 is FQNEAQ in the germline V gene (reference sequence). There are 14 residues in the CDR3. CDR3 protein: CASSSRQEVETQYF. The CDR3 nucleotides read TGTGCCAGCAGCTCGAGACAGGAGGTGGAGACCCAGTACTTC. The full variable domain, in which reference TRBV7-9 and TRBJ2-5 provide the parts outside the CDR3, is DTGVSQNPRHKITKRGQNVTFRCDPISEHNRLYWYRQTLGQGPEFLTYFQNEAQLEKSRLLSDRFSAERPKGSFSTLEIQRTEQGDSAMYLCASSSRQEVETQYFGPGTRLLVL.

Here the CDR3 reads CASRDRDYTEAFF. The CDR3 region has the DNA TGTGCCAGCAGGGACAGAGACTACACTGAAGCTTTCTTT. This chain uses TRBV6-1 with TRBJ1-1; TRBD1 might be the D (6 bases). From germline, CDR1 is MNHNS and CDR2 SASEGT. The germline V and J ends were trimmed by 6 bases and 3 bases, with 11 bases remaining between them. The CDR3 spans 13 residues.

V and J are TRBV28 and TRBJ2-7; 7 positions agree with TRBD1. CDR3 size: 13 residues. In germline, CDR1 is MDHEN, CDR2 SYDVKM. V shed 9 bases and J 4 bases; nucleotides not matched to a gene: 9. Written as DNA, the CDR3 is TGTGCCAGTATCCGTGACAGGGTGTACGAGCAGTACTTC. It encodes CASIRDRVYEQYF. The variable domain in full, with the rest retrieved from reference TRBV28 and TRBJ2-7, is DVKVTQSSRYLVKRTGEKVFLECVQDMDHENMFWYRQDPGLGLRLIYFSYDVKMKEKGDIPEGYSVSREKKERFSLILESASTNQTSMYLCASIRDRVYEQYFGPGTRLTVT.

The chain is built from TRBV6-2 or TRBV6-3 and TRBJ1-6, with a weak D call TRBD1 (5 bases). CDR1 and CDR2 (germline): MNHEY, SVGEGT. CDR3 size: 14 residues. Deletions cut 4 bases from V and 10 bases from J, with 14 bases between. The CDR3 here is CASSSQGSRSPLHF. CDR3 DNA: TGTGCCAGCAGTTCGCAGGGTTCTCGCTCACCCCTCCACTTT.

This clonotype was counted between two and nine times. This chain connects TRBV12-3 or TRBV12-4 to TRBJ2-5; D is uncertain. The CDR3 contains 10 residues. Deletions cut 5 bases from V and 7 bases from J, with 5 bases between. Here the CDR3 reads CASSTRTQYF. The CDR3 DNA is TGTGCCAGCAGTACCAGGACCCAGTACTTC.

In its sample, this clonotype was seen a few times. V usage is TRBV20-1 and J usage is TRBJ2-1; 11 bases map to TRBD2. V gave up 5 bases and J gave up 2 bases; unmatched junction bases: 5. This CDR3 comprises 15 residues. CDR1 is DFQATT, CDR2 SNEGSKA, per germline (reference sequence). Here the CDR3 DNA reads TGCAGTGCTGGGCTTAGCGGGAGGGCCTACAATGAGCAGTTCTTC. This gives the protein CSAGLSGRAYNEQFF.

V is TRBV27 and J is TRBJ2-5, with D perhaps matching TRBD1 or TRBD2 (7 bases each). Trimming took off 5 bases at V and 12 bases at J, with 19 bases between the two ends. CDR1 is MNHEY and CDR2 is SMNVEV in the germline V gene (reference sequence). The CDR3 is made up of 13 amino acids. The CDR3, as DNA: TGTGCCAGCAGTACGACAGGGAGGGACGAGGAGTACTTC. Amino acid sequence: CASSTTGRDEEYF.

The J gene is TRBJ1-2, the V gene TRBV6-1; 7 bases map to TRBD1. The length of the CDR3 is 14 residues. CDR1 MNHNS and CDR2 SASEGT come from the germline V gene. With 5 bases clipped from V and 6 bases from J, the junction kept 9 bases outside the gene matches. This CDR3 is CASSNPGTAHGYTF. The DNA of the CDR3 is TGTGCCAGCAGTAACCCCGGGACAGCTCATGGCTACACCTTC.

The chain has TRBV7-2 and TRBJ2-5, with a tentative D call TRBD2 (5 bases). TRBJ2-7 matches the DNA end more closely, so the J call is doubtful. The CDR3 runs 14 residues. Germline lookup yields CDR1 SGHTA and CDR2 FQGNSA. The CDR3 loop is CASSLGPLRDEQYF. The CDR3 coding sequence is TGTGCCAGCAGCTTAGGCCCGCTGAGGGACGAGCAGTACTTC.

The chain uses TRBV12-3 or TRBV12-4 and TRBJ1-1; no definite D call. The CDR3 spans 14 residues. V lost 7 bases and J 0 bases, leaving 12 bases between the germline ends. Written as DNA, the CDR3 is TGTGCCAGCAAACACCACAACCTGAACACTGAAGCTTTCTTT. It translates to CASKHHNLNTEAFF.

J is TRBJ2-3 and V is TRBV2; D is possibly TRBD2 (7 bases). Germline CDR1 SNHLY, CDR2 FYNNEI. The CDR3 spans 14 residues. With 6 bases removed from V and 3 bases from J, the gap between germline ends came to 13 bases. The CDR3, as DNA: TGTGCCAGCAGGCCTGAGGGGGGGACAGATACGCAGTATTTT. It specifies CASRPEGGTDTQYF.

This chain links TRBV3-1 with TRBJ1-1; D remains ambiguous. The germline gives CDR1 LGHDT, CDR2 YNNKEL (reference sequence). The CDR3 extends over 12 amino acids. V lost 10 bases, J lost 5 bases, and 14 bases lay in between. The CDR3 protein is CATTSACTEAFF. The DNA for the CDR3 is TGTGCCACCACATCGGCATGTACTGAAGCTTTCTTT.

This chain uses TRBV12-3 or TRBV12-4 with TRBJ2-1; D might be TRBD1 (5 bases). The tail of the sequence fits TRBJ1-2 better, so the J call may be wrong. The CDR3 is 11 residues long. CDR3 protein: CASMAGYGYTF. CDR3 coding DNA: TGTGCCAGCATGGCAGGGTATGGCTACACCTTC.

Of note for this clonotype: A much larger clone is a single base away; this may be a read error. The chain has TRBV6-6 and TRBJ1-6; perhaps TRBD1 as D (6 bases). The CDR3 runs to 13 residues. The germline V gene encodes CDR1 MNHNY and CDR2 SVGAGI (reference sequence). The CDR3 nucleotides are TGTGCCGGCAGGGGAGTAAAACTCTCACCCCTCCACTTT. Translated, it gives CAGRGVKLSPLHF.

A few counts support this clonotype. The chain recombines TRBV6-1 with TRBJ1-3, with D tentatively TRBD1 (6 bases). The V end lost 2 bases, the J end lost 3 bases, and 11 bases lay between the germline ends. The CDR3 contains 15 residues. Germline V lookup: CDR1 MNHNS, CDR2 SASEGT. The CDR3 here is CASSEIRGLGNTIYF. Written as DNA, the CDR3 is TGTGCCAGCAGTGAAATCCGGGGGCTTGGAAACACCATATATTTT.

This chain uses TRBV6-1 with TRBJ2-3; D call uncertain. V lost 2 bases and J 3 bases, leaving 9 bases between the germline ends. Germline CDR1 is MNHNS and CDR2 is SASEGT. CDR3 size: 14 residues. The CDR3 region is CASSEPLVTDTQYF. CDR3 DNA: TGTGCCAGCAGTGAACCCCTGGTTACAGATACGCAGTATTTT.

This clonotype was seen more than once but under ten times. J is TRBJ2-1 and V is TRBV2; D gene ambiguous. Per the germline V gene, CDR1 is SNHLY and CDR2 is FYNNEI. Trimming took 4 bases from V and 7 from J, leaving 5 bases between them. This CDR3 contains 11 residues. DNA for the CDR3: TGTGCCAGCAGTGCCCAGAATGAGCAGTTCTTC. It yields the protein CASSAQNEQFF.

CDR3 region: CASSLRSWAEYNEQFF. The CDR3, as DNA: TGTGCCAGCAGTCTCCGAAGCTGGGCAGAATACAATGAGCAGTTCTTC. J is TRBJ2-1 and V is TRBV28; D unclear. V was clipped by 5 bases and J by 4 bases, with 18 bases between them. Per germline, CDR1 MDHEN and CDR2 SYDVKM. The CDR3 contains 16 residues.

This chain uses TRBV24-1 with TRBJ1-5; a weak D match, TRBD1 (5 bases). Between the trimmed V and J ends, which lost 10 bases and 2 bases, there was a span of 11 bases. Germline V gene sequence: CDR1 KGHDR, CDR2 SFDVKD. CDR3 length equals 13 residues. CDR3 sequence: CATQGSGNQPQHF. Written as DNA, the CDR3 is TGTGCCACTCAGGGAAGCGGCAATCAGCCCCAGCATTTT.